This TCR beta chain derives from a study of T cell changes during pregnancy in multiple sclerosis (dated by TCRdb to about 2019). Regarding the study in general: Changes in the T cell repertoire over the course of pregnancy were examined in this study in women with multiple sclerosis.

Spanning cysteine to phenylalanine, the CDR3 consists of 14 amino acids. Only the CDR3 part of the read is kept: 42 bases, read in frame from the first base. Trimming takes 4 bases off V and 4 bases off J; junction bases not matched to a gene: 5. Based on the germline V gene (reference sequence), the CDR1 and CDR2 sequences are GTSNPN and SVGIG. Libraries were prepared through the immunoSEQ multiplex PCR assay. In TCRdb, the immuneACCESS table is reduced to in-frame sequences with V and J assigned. These tables do not hold every clone; where another copy was compared, an unresolved V gene accounts for under half, and the others remain unexplained. This sample has 35,000 to 50,000 clones in its table, and about 87% of those were observed once. The ten largest clones take up 1.2% of the sample. A word on this clone: Its antigen has not been determined. Base qualities are not recorded, but no much larger clone differs from it by a single base.

The source was CD4+ T cells from peripheral blood mononuclear cells, collected in the second trimester of pregnancy. The sequence joins TRBV30 to TRBJ2-2, and 8 junction bases match TRBD1. This TCR came from a female donor with multiple sclerosis, enrolled in a pregnancy study. In nucleotide form, the sequence is TGTGCCTGGATTGGACAGGGTTTCACCGGGGAGCTGTTTTTT. It translates to CAWIGQGFTGELFF.